This T cell receptor (beta chain) was recovered during a study of CD8 T cell repertoires and HIV-1 epitope variants. Whole-study context: Separate wells received one of Twenty-five Gag or Nef variant peptides. Separate from the cultures, 1M uncultured T cells served as baseline.

Concerning this clone itself: As yet, its antigen is unknown.

Survey-depth immunoSEQ sequencing covered TCR beta CDR3 regions. Sequencing was performed with immunoSEQ multiplex PCR; in TCRdb, only in-frame clones are kept and a portion is missing. The table has thousands of clones, approximately 70% seen once. Germline V gene data show CDR1 as MNHNS and CDR2 as SASEGT. V lost 5 bases to trimming and J lost 7 bases, with 12 bases between them. CDR3 length equals 12 residues. This sequence was found in a male donor with HIV. Sequencing was done on a sample of cultured CD8+ T cells derived from PBMCs. The chain joins TRBV6-1 to TRBJ2-7; D gene uncertain. This chain's CDR3 is CASSYPPEEQYF. CDR3 sequence (DNA): TGTGCCAGCAGTTATCCACCGGAGGAGCAGTACTTC.